The clone carrying this T cell receptor beta chain was seen a few times. The antigen is unknown. This record belongs to a study of T cell repertoires in cytomegalovirus infection. General study findings and limits: HLA-C-restricted, CMV-specific TCR beta clonotypes were dominant ex vivo.

MiXCR, applied by TCRdb to the reads, yields one record per CDR3 protein. This sample has tens of thousands of distinct CDR3 sequences; 20% occur once, and the top ten carry around 70%. Trimming removed 4 bases from V and 6 bases from J, with 15 bases in between. Germline V gene data show CDR1 as SEHNR and CDR2 as FQNEAQ (reference sequence). The CDR3 extends over 14 amino acids. The chain couples TRBV7-9 to TRBJ1-1; D might be TRBD1 (6 bases). This material consisted of CD8+ T cells from cultured PBMCs, taken from culture after CMV antigen stimulation. This sequence was found in a human donor in good health (CMV status not recorded). Some clones in this sample may be carry-over from other donors' samples. In DNA, the CDR3 is TGTGCCAGCAGCTCGACAGGTTCCGTCCCTGAAGCTTTCTTT. The encoded protein is CASSSTGSVPEAFF.